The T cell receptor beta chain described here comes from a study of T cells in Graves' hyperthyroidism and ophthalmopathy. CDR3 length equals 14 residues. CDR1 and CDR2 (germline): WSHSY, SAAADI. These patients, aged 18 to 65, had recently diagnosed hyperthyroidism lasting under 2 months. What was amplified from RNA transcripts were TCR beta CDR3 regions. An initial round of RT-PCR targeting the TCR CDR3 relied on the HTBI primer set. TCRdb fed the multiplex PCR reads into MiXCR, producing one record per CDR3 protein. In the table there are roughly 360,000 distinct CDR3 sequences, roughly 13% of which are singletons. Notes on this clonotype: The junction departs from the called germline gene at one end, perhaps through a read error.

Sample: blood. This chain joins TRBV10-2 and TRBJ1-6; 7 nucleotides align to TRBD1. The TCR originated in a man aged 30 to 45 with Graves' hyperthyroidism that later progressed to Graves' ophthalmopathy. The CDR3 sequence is CASREFQGVAALHF. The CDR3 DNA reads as TGCGCCAGCAGGGAGTTTCAGGGGGTTGCGGCCCTCCACTTT.